Listed below are T cell receptor beta chains from one sample, sequenced in a study of blood T cell repertoires in COVID-19. Here immunoSEQ multiplex PCR was the method, and the copy in TCRdb shows in-frame clones only, minus some. The sample shows roughly 300,000 clones, 86% of them seen only once. What was sequenced was PBMCs or T cells enriched from blood (not recorded which). These receptors all stem from a man between 25 and 39 years old who had recovered from COVID-19. CDR3s include the opening cysteine and the closing phenylalanine or tryptophan. The D gene is left open where the match is weak.

D	V	J	CDR3
TRBD2	TRBV11-3	TRBJ2-1	CASSSSGTDYNEQFF
.	TRBV11-2	TRBJ2-6	CASSLVAGANVLTF
TRBD1	TRBV30	TRBJ2-7	CAWDRGRYEQYF
TRBD2	TRBV10-2	TRBJ2-1	CASRRLAGGRYNEQFF
.	TRBV7-9	TRBJ1-1	CASSRTGMNTEAFF
.	TRBV7-9	TRBJ2-7	CASSYGNYRVSYEQYF
.	TRBV5-5	TRBJ2-4	CASSLAGVDIQYF
.	TRBV6-5	TRBJ1-5	CASRKTGSNQPQHF
TRBD1	TRBV2	TRBJ1-5	CASSATGGAQPQHF
.	TRBV18	TRBJ2-3	CASSDTRLADTQYF
TRBD1	TRBV19	TRBJ1-5	CASSIRDSYNQPQHF
TRBD2	TRBV4-2	TRBJ2-1	CASSQGGPSGIWAYNEQFF
.	TRBV10-1	TRBJ2-3	CASSVGGDADTQYF
.	TRBV4-1	TRBJ1-5	CASSQDADSYQPQHF
TRBD1	TRBV28	TRBJ1-1	CASSRDRGARTEAFF
TRBD1	TRBV3-1/TRBV3-2	TRBJ2-7	CASSQDRDRDPYEQYF
.	TRBV29-1	TRBJ2-1	CSPEVEGEASYNEQFF
TRBD1	TRBV27	TRBJ1-1	CASSLQGAWNTEAFF
.	TRBV12-3/TRBV12-4	TRBJ2-3	CASSLGATDTQYF
.	TRBV28	TRBJ1-4	CASSEQLGGDEKLFF
.	TRBV3-1/TRBV3-2	TRBJ1-5	CASSHGGNQPQHF
.	TRBV5-1	TRBJ1-1	CASSPGRDTEAFF
.	TRBV24-1	TRBJ2-1	CATSEAAYNEQFF
.	TRBV27	TRBJ1-4	CASSLLQQGIGEKLFF
.	TRBV19	TRBJ2-7	CASSALEGRGDAYEQYF
.	TRBV5-1	TRBJ2-5	CASGRGLQETQYF
TRBD1	TRBV27	TRBJ1-5	CASSLIGTGGSQPQHF
.	TRBV28	TRBJ1-3	CASSQGSRNTIYF
TRBD1	TRBV5-1	TRBJ1-2	CASSTQTGPAYGYTF
TRBD2	TRBV25-1	TRBJ2-1	CASSDSTSGRSYNEQFF
.	TRBV2	TRBJ2-7	CASSEFSGWQYF
.	TRBV14	TRBJ1-2	CASSQASSYYGYTF
.	TRBV11-3	TRBJ2-7	CASSPRTISYEQYF
TRBD1	TRBV7-9	TRBJ2-7	CASSPSPGGRHSYEQYF
.	TRBV30	TRBJ1-2	CAWSEGEMGGYTF
TRBD2	TRBV2	TRBJ2-5	CASGLAGAQETQYF
TRBD2	TRBV20-1	TRBJ2-1	CSASGVELAAYNEQFF
.	TRBV7-8	TRBJ2-7	CASSLVPVSYEQYF
.	TRBV28	TRBJ2-1	CASRPNRRSYNEQFF
.	TRBV12-2	TRBJ2-7	CASRLTPGLGSNEQYF
.	TRBV7-2	TRBJ1-1	CASSPYLNTEAFF
TRBD1	TRBV19	TRBJ1-5	CASSPRDRGGNQPQHF
.	TRBV18	TRBJ2-3	CASSRDRPAGRGDTQYF
TRBD1	TRBV5-6	TRBJ2-7	CASSPTGVAEQYF
TRBD1	TRBV19	TRBJ1-2	CATRDSFNYGYTF
TRBD1	TRBV25-1	TRBJ1-5	CASSGGTGTIRAQHF
.	TRBV28	TRBJ1-2	CASNTEQGGYYGYTF
.	TRBV7-9	TRBJ1-4	CASSLADWTGGSSNEKLFF